This T cell receptor (beta chain) was found in a study of Ad26.COV2.S vaccination and SARS-CoV-2 variants. Germline assignment: CDR1 MGHRA and CDR2 YSYEKL. This CDR3 is built from 18 residues. Trimming removed 2 bases from V and 7 bases from J; junction bases left unmatched: 9. Stated treatment: roughly 18 received Ad26.COV2.S at low or high dose, single or two shots; several received placebo; per-sample allocation not given. At day 63 after the first vaccine or placebo injection, samples were drawn. An Ad26 vector carrying the Wuhan-strain SARS-CoV-2 spike served as the vaccine. The method was immunoSEQ multiplex PCR; TCRdb's version includes in-frame clones alone and lacks a portion of them. The sample records 300,000 to 400,000 clones, over 75% being singletons.

This sequence originates from a person aged 18-60 years who received the Ad26.COV2.S COVID-19 vaccine or a placebo. The V and J genes are TRBV4-1 and TRBJ1-6, with TRBD1 matching 12 bases. Here the sequenced sample was peripheral blood, taken in a trial of Ad26.COV2.S vaccine versus placebo. CDR3 region: CASSQPPTGTGGNSPLHF. CDR3 nucleotides: TGCGCCAGCAGCCAACCACCGACCGGGACAGGGGGCAATTCACCCCTCCACTTT.